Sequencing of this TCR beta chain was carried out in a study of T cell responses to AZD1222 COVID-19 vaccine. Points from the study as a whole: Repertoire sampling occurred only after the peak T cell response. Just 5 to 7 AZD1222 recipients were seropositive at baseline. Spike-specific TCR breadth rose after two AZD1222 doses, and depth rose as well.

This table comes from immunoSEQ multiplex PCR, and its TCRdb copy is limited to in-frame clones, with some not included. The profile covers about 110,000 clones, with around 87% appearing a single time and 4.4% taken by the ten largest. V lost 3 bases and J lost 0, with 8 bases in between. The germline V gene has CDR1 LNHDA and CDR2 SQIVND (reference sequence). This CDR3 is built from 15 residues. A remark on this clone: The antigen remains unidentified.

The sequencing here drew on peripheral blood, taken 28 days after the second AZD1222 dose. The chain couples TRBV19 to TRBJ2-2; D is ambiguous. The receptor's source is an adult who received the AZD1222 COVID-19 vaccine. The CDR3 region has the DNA TGTGCCAGTAGTATCCGGGCCACGAACACCGGGGAGCTGTTTTTT. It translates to CASSIRATNTGELFF.